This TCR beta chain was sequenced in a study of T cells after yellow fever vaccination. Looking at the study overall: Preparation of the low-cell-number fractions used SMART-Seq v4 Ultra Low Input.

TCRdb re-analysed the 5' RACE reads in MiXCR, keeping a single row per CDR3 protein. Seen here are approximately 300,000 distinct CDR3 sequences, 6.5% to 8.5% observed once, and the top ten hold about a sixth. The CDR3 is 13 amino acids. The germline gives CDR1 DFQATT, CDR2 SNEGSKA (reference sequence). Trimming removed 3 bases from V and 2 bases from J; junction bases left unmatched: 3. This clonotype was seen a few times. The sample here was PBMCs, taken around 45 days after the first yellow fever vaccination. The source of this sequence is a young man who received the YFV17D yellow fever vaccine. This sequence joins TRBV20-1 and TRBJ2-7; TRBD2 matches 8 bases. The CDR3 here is CSARVLAAYEQYF. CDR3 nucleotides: TGCAGTGCTAGGGTACTAGCGGCCTACGAGCAGTACTTC.